Each of the 23 T cell receptor beta chains below was sequenced from the same sample in a study of CD8 T cell repertoires and HIV-1 epitope variants. The method was immunoSEQ multiplex PCR; TCRdb's version includes in-frame clones alone and lacks a portion of them. The data contain 4,500 to 5,000 clones, around 67% of them singletons. Antigen specificity for these receptors is unknown. The sample was cultured CD8+ T cells derived from PBMCs. The receptors come from a male donor with HIV.

This clone was observed a single time. This chain uses TRBV30 with TRBJ1-1, with a tentative D call TRBD1 (5 bases). Per the germline V gene, CDR1 is GTSNPN and CDR2 is SVGIG (reference sequence). V was shortened by 1 base and J by 1 base, with 7 bases between the two germline ends. The CDR3 is made up of 13 amino acids. CDR3 amino acids: CAWSETANTEAFF. In DNA, the CDR3 is TGTGCCTGGAGTGAGACAGCGAACACTGAAGCTTTCTTT.

J is TRBJ1-5 and V is TRBV5-6; perhaps TRBD1 as D (6 bases). Trimming took 2 bases from V and 7 from J, leaving 13 bases between them. The CDR3 spans 14 residues. Germline values: CDR1 SGHDT, CDR2 YYEEEE. The CDR3 coding sequence is TGTGCCAGCAGCTTTAGGGGGGGGCGGCAGCCCCAGCATTTT. Protein: CASSFRGGRQPQHF.

The V call is TRBV10-2, the J call TRBJ2-3; 11 bases align to TRBD2. V lost 2 bases, J lost 6 bases, and 4 bases stayed unmatched. From germline, CDR1 is WSHSY and CDR2 SAAADI. The CDR3 is 15 amino acids. This CDR3 reads CASSEIGLAGDTQYF. In DNA form, the CDR3 reads TGCGCCAGCAGTGAGATAGGACTAGCGGGCGATACGCAGTATTTT.

A note on this clone: One base away lies a much larger clone, so this may be a sequencing read error. The rearrangement joins TRBV28 to TRBJ2-2; D unclear. The germline V gene encodes CDR1 MDHEN and CDR2 SYDVKM. The ends were cut back, 3 bases at V and 6 bases at J, with 5 bases in the middle. The CDR3 consists of 12 residues. For the CDR3, the DNA is TGTGCCAGCAGTTTCGGCTCCGGGGAGCTGTTTTTT. Translation gives CASSFGSGELFF.

The chain has TRBV20-1 and TRBJ2-7; the D gene is possibly TRBD1 (5 bases). CDR1 and CDR2 from the germline V gene are DFQATT and SNEGSKA (reference sequence). The CDR3 length is 11 residues. Trimming took off 4 bases at V and 4 bases at J, with 8 bases between the two ends. The CDR3 is CSANTGYEQYF. The CDR3 DNA is TGCAGTGCTAATACAGGATACGAGCAGTACTTC.

The genes are TRBV30 and TRBJ1-1, with D possibly TRBD1 on 6 matching bases. The CDR3 is 13 residues long. Germline lookup yields CDR1 GTSNPN and CDR2 SVGIG (reference sequence). Trimming pared 4 bases from V and 1 base from J, leaving 10 bases between. CDR3 DNA sequence: TGTGCCTGGAAGGGGGGGTCGAACACTGAAGCTTTCTTT. Protein: CAWKGGSNTEAFF.

This clone was counted only a few times. V usage is TRBV4-3 and J usage is TRBJ1-5, with D unclear. The CDR3 sequence is 13 residues long. From germline, CDR1 is LGHNA and CDR2 YSLEER. Trimming pared 0 bases from V and 4 bases from J, leaving 4 bases between. CDR3 sequence reads: CASSQEVNQPQHF. In DNA, the CDR3 is TGCGCCAGCAGCCAAGAGGTGAATCAGCCCCAGCATTTT.

This rearrangement joins TRBV9 to TRBJ2-5, with D perhaps TRBD2 (5 bases). The germline V gene encodes CDR1 SGDLS and CDR2 YYNGEE. V gave up 4 bases and J gave up 2 bases, with 15 bases separating them. The CDR3 extends over 15 amino acids. CDR3 nucleotides: TGTGCCAGCAGCTCCGCCGGGATAGATCAAGAGACCCAGTACTTC. It specifies CASSSAGIDQETQYF. Together with reference TRBV9 and TRBJ2-5, the CDR3 gives the full variable domain: DSGVTQTPKHLITATGQRVTLRCSPRSGDLSVYWYQQSLDQGLQFLIQYYNGEERAKGNILERFSAQQFPDLHSELNLSSLELGDSALYFCASSSAGIDQETQYFGPGTRLLVL.

This clone was recorded a few times. The chain uses TRBV5-1 and TRBJ2-5, with D maybe TRBD2 (6 bases). Germline loops: CDR1 SGHRS, CDR2 YFSETQ. This CDR3 has 16 amino acids. V was clipped by 0 bases and J by 2 bases, with 14 bases between them. DNA of the CDR3: TGCGCCAGCAGCTTGGATTCTAGCGTTGGGCAAGAGACCCAGTACTTC. Translated, it gives CASSLDSSVGQETQYF.

V and J are TRBV28 and TRBJ2-3; D gene ambiguous. V was shortened by 5 bases and J by 0 bases, with 9 bases between the two germline ends. This CDR3 is 14 amino acids long. From germline, CDR1 is MDHEN and CDR2 SYDVKM. The CDR3 bases are TGTGCCAGCAGTCCGGTAGTAAGCACAGATACGCAGTATTTT. It codes for CASSPVVSTDTQYF.

The chain joins TRBV5-4 to TRBJ1-3; possible D gene TRBD1, 6 bases. The CDR3 runs 14 residues. Germline loops: CDR1 SGHNT, CDR2 YYREEE (reference sequence). V lost 4 bases and J lost 1, with 9 bases in between. This CDR3 reads CASSVQGSGNTIYF. CDR3 DNA: TGTGCCAGCAGCGTACAGGGTTCTGGAAACACCATATATTTT.

V is TRBV6-6 and J is TRBJ1-1; tentative D call: TRBD1 (5 bases). Germline V CDR1 and CDR2: MNHNY, SVGAGI (reference sequence). With 5 bases removed from V and 10 bases from J, the gap between germline ends came to 17 bases. The CDR3 length is 13 residues. CDR3 sequence: CASSGRGSPTAFF. The CDR3 DNA is TGTGCCAGCAGTGGCCGGGGCTCCCCTACAGCTTTCTTT.

V usage is TRBV7-9 and J usage is TRBJ2-7; no definite D call. Germline V CDR1 and CDR2: SEHNR, FQNEAQ (reference sequence). The V and J ends lost 4 bases and 0 bases respectively, with 7 bases between them. This CDR3 has 13 residues. The CDR3 nucleotides read TGTGCCAGCAGCTCTATGTCCTCCTACGAGCAGTACTTC. Its protein is CASSSMSSYEQYF.

The chain links TRBV6-6 to TRBJ1-5, with no clear D. Trimming left V 6 bases short and J 0 bases short, with 9 bases between. CDR3 length equals 14 residues. Germline V gives CDR1 MNHNY, CDR2 SVGAGI (reference sequence). The CDR3 coding sequence is TGTGCCAGCAGCTACGACATTAGCAATCAGCCCCAGCATTTT. This codes for CASSYDISNQPQHF.

This clone was counted a few times. The genes are TRBV5-6 and TRBJ1-6; D gene ambiguous. V was cut by 0 bases and J by 9 bases, with 7 bases left in between. Germline-derived CDR1 and CDR2 are SGHDT and YYEEEE. The CDR3 is 13 residues long. CDR3 sequence: CASSLGAVSPLHF. The CDR3 DNA sequence: TGTGCCAGCAGCTTGGGTGCGGTTTCACCCCTCCACTTT.

The V call is TRBV5-6, the J call TRBJ2-1; 7 bases are shared with TRBD2. Germline lookup yields CDR1 SGHDT and CDR2 YYEEEE. The CDR3 loop spans 14 amino acids. J was trimmed by 6 bases and V by 4 bases; bases with no gene match: 7. CDR3 sequence: CASSPGGLGNEQFF. DNA of the CDR3: TGTGCCAGCAGCCCGGGAGGACTTGGCAATGAGCAGTTCTTC.

This sequence joins TRBV6-5 and TRBJ2-3; no clear D. The germline V and J ends were trimmed by 5 bases and 2 bases, with 5 bases remaining between them. The CDR3 runs 12 residues. Germline lookup yields CDR1 MNHEY and CDR2 SVGAGI. CDR3 sequence reads: CASSGDTDTQYF. CDR3 coding DNA: TGTGCCAGCAGTGGAGACACAGATACGCAGTATTTT.

In DNA form, the CDR3 reads TGTGCCACCAGCAGAGACCGGGGTTTAAACACTGAAGCTTTCTTT. This translates into CATSRDRGLNTEAFF. V gene TRBV15 combines with J gene TRBJ1-1, with no clear D. The V end lost 0 bases, the J end lost 2 bases, and 10 bases lay between the germline ends. The CDR3 is 15 residues long. CDR1 and CDR2 (germline): LNHNV, YYDKDF (reference sequence).

This clone was counted between two and nine times. This CDR3 is CASSQLGGGAFF. In DNA, the CDR3 is TGCGCCAGCAGCCAACTAGGGGGCGGTGCTTTCTTT. V gene TRBV4-1 combines with J gene TRBJ1-1; 7 bases align to TRBD1. The CDR3 spans 12 residues. Germline V lookup: CDR1 MGHRA, CDR2 YSYEKL. Germline trimming cut 2 bases from V and 11 bases from J; bases unmatched to any gene: 5.

The table lists this clone with a few counts. This rearrangement joins TRBV19 to TRBJ2-7; D gene unclear. V lost 6 bases and J 5 bases, leaving 11 bases between the germline ends. Germline V gene data show CDR1 as LNHDA and CDR2 as SQIVND (reference sequence). The CDR3 contains 12 residues. CDR3 sequence: CASSPNVHEQYF. Written as DNA, the CDR3 is TGTGCCAGTAGCCCCAACGTACACGAGCAGTACTTC.

The chain employs TRBV28 and TRBJ2-7; 11 bases agree with TRBD1. Germline-derived CDR1 and CDR2 are MDHEN and SYDVKM. CDR3 length: 17 residues. With V trimmed by 3 bases and J by 2 bases, 9 bases remained unmatched. The CDR3 is CASSFRGTGGHTYEQYF. In DNA form, the CDR3 reads TGTGCCAGCAGTTTCAGGGGGACAGGGGGTCATACCTACGAGCAGTACTTC.

In its sample, this clone was seen a few times. The V call is TRBV7-2, the J call TRBJ2-4; D tentatively fits TRBD1 or TRBD2 (5 bases each). The germline V and J ends were trimmed by 5 bases and 0 bases, with 11 bases remaining between them. The CDR3 is made up of 15 amino acids. Germline V lookup: CDR1 SGHTA, CDR2 FQGNSA. The DNA for the CDR3 is TGTGCCAGCAGCCCCGGGGCCCTAGCCAAAAACATTCAGTACTTC. It translates to CASSPGALAKNIQYF. Variable domain in full (rest from reference TRBV7-2 and TRBJ2-4): GAGVSQSPSNKVTEKGKDVELRCDPISGHTALYWYRQSLGQGLEFLIYFQGNSAPDKSGLPSDRFSAERTGGSVSTLTIQRTQQEDSAVYLCASSPGALAKNIQYFGAGTRLSVL.

The V call is TRBV29-1, the J call TRBJ2-1, with TRBD1 matching over 8 bases. The CDR3 length is 14 residues. V lost 3 bases and J lost 4; bases outside the gene matches: 5. Germline-derived CDR1 and CDR2 are SQVTM and ANQGSEA. The CDR3 sequence: CSVDHWDRYNEQFF. The CDR3 DNA sequence: TGCAGCGTTGACCACTGGGACAGGTACAATGAGCAGTTCTTC.